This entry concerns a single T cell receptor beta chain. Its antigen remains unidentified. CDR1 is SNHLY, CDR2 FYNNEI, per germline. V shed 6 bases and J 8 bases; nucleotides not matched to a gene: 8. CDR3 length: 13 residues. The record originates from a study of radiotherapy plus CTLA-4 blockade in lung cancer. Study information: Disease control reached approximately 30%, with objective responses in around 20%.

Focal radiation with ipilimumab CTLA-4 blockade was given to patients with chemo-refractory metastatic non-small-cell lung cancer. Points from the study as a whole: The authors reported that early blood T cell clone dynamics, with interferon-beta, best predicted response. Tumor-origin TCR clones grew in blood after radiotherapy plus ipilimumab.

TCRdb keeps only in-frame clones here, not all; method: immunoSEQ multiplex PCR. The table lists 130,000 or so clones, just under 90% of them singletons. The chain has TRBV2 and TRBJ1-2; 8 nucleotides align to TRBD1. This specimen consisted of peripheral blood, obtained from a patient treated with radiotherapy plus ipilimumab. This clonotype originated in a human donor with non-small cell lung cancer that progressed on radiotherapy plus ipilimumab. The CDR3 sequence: CASRSTGAEGYTF. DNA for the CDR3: TGTGCCAGCAGGTCGACAGGGGCAGAGGGCTACACCTTC. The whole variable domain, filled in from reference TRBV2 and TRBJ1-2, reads EPEVTQTPSHQVTQMGQEVILRCVPISNHLYFYWYRQILGQKVEFLVSFYNNEISEKSEIFDDQFSVERPDGSNFTLKIRSTKLEDSAMYFCASRSTGAEGYTFGSGTRLTVV.